This note documents a single T cell receptor beta chain sequence. The antigen remains undetermined. The sample contains more than one DNA sequence encoding this CDR3. This table comes from immunoSEQ multiplex PCR, and its TCRdb copy is limited to in-frame clones, with some not included. The top ten clones hold roughly 0.13% of a sample with some 2,400,000 clones, roughly 95% of them seen once. Memory CD4+ cells were the fraction left after CD45RA+ naive selection. This sample is drawn from a study of shared clonotypes between healthy human individuals. Overall study context: Each donor had three CD4 naive, three CD4 memory, two CD8 naive and one CD8 memory plate.

Germline-derived CDR1 and CDR2 are SNHLY and FYNNEI. This CDR3 comprises 15 residues. The V and J ends lost 6 bases and 2 bases, in that order; junction bases with no gene match: 5. Broader study findings: Only blood underwent sampling, and tissue repertoires likely differ. Of the naive CD4 clonotypes, about 5% were shared across several donors.

Material for sequencing was naive CD4+ T cells sorted from blood. Subset here: CD45RA+ positively selected. This clonotype was sampled from a man aged 18 to 35 in good health. This chain connects TRBV2 to TRBJ1-5; the match to TRBD1 covers 9 bases. CDR3 amino acids: CASSEQGAGNQPQHF. DNA of the CDR3: TGTGCCAGCAGCGAACAGGGGGCTGGCAATCAGCCCCAGCATTTT.